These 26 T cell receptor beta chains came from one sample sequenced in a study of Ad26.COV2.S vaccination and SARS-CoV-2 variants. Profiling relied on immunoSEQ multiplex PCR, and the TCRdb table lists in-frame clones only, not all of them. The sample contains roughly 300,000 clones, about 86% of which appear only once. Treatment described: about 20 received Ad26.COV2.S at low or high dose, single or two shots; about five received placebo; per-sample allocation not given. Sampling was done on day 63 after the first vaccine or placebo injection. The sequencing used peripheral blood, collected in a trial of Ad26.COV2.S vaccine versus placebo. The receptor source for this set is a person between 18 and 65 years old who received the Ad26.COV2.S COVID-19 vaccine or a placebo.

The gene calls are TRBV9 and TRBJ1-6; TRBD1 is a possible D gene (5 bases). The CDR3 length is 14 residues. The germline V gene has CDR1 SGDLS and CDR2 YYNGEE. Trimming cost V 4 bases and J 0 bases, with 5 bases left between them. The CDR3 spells CASSRGSYNSPLHF. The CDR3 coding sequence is TGTGCCAGCAGCAGGGGCTCCTATAATTCACCCCTCCACTTT.

The CDR3 spells CASSQGLAGTSTDTQYF. The DNA of the CDR3 is TGTGCCAGCAGCCAAGGGCTAGCGGGGACTAGCACAGATACGCAGTATTTT. The chain has TRBV3-1 (or the pseudogene TRBV3-2) and TRBJ2-3; the match to TRBD2 covers 9 bases. This CDR3 region has 17 residues. V was clipped by 1 base and J by 0 bases; unmatched bases: 5. From germline, CDR1 is LGHDT and CDR2 YNNKEL (reference sequence).

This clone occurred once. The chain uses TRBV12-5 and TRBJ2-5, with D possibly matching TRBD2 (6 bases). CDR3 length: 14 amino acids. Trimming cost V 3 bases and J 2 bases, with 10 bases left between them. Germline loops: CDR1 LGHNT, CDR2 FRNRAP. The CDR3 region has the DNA TGTGCTAGTGGTTTCGGAGGGCCTCAAGAGACCCAGTACTTC. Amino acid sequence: CASGFGGPQETQYF.

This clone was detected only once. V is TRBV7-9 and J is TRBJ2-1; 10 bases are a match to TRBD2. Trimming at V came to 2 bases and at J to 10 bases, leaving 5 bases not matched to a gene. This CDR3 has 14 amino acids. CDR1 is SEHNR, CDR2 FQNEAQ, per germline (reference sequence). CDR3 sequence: CASSLSGGAEEQFF. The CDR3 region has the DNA TGTGCCAGCAGCTTAAGCGGGGGGGCGGAGGAGCAGTTCTTC.

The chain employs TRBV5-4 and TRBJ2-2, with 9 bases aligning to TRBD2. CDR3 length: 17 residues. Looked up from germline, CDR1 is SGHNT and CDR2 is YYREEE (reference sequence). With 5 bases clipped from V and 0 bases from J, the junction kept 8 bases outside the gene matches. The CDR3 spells CASSPEGLATNTGELFF. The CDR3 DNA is TGTGCCAGCAGTCCGGAGGGACTAGCTACGAACACCGGGGAGCTGTTTTTT.

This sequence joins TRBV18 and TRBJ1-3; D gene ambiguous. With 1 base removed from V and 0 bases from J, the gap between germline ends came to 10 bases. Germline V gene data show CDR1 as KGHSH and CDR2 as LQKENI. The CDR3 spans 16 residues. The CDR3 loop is CASSPRAEHSGNTIYF. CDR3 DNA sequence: TGTGCCAGCTCACCACGGGCGGAACACTCTGGAAACACCATATATTTT. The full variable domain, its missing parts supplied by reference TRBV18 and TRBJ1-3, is NAGVMQNPRHLVRRRGQEARLRCSPMKGHSHVYWYRQLPEEGLKFMVYLQKENIIDESGMPKERFSAEFPKEGPSILRIQQVVRGDSAAYFCASSPRAEHSGNTIYFGEGSWLTVV.

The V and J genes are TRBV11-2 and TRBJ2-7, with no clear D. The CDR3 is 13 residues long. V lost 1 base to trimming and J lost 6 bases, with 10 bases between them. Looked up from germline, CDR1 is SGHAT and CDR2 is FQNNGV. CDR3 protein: CASSLGSGPEQYF. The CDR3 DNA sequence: TGTGCCAGCAGCTTAGGTTCCGGACCCGAGCAGTACTTC.

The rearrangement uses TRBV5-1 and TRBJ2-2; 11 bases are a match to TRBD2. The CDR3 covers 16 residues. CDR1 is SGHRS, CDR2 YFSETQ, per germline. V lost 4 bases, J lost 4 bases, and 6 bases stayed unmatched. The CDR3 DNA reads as TGCGCCAGCAGCATACCCGGGACTAGCGGCACCGGGGAGCTGTTTTTT. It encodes CASSIPGTSGTGELFF.

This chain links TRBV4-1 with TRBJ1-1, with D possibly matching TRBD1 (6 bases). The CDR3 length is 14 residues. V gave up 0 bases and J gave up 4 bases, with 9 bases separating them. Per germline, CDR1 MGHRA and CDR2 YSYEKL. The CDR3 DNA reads TGCGCCAGCAGCCAAGACAGGGGTGCCACTGAAGCTTTCTTT. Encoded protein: CASSQDRGATEAFF.

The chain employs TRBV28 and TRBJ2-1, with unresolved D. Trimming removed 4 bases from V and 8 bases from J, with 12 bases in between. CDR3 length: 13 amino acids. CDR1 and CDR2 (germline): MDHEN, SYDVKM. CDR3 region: CASSSGPLYEQFF. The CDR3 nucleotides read TGTGCCAGCAGTTCTGGCCCCCTTTATGAGCAGTTCTTC.

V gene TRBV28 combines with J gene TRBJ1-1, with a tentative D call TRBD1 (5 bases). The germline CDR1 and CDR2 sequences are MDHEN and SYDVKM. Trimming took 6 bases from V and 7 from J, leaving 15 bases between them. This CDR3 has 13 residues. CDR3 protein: CASRTDMEVEAFF. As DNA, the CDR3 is TGTGCCAGCAGAACGGACATGGAAGTTGAAGCTTTCTTT.

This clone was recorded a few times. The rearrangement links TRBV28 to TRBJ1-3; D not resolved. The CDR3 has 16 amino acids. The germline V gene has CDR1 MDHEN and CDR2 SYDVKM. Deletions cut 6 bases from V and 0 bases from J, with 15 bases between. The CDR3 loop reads CASRLTQVISGNTIYF. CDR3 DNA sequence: TGTGCCAGCAGACTAACCCAGGTTATCTCTGGAAACACCATATATTTT.

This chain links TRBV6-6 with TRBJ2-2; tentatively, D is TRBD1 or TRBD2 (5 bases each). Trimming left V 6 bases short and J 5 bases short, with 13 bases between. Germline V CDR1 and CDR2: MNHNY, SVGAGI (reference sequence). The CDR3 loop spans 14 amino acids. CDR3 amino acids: CASSWDRGTGELFF. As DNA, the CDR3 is TGTGCCAGCAGCTGGGACCGGGGAACCGGGGAGCTGTTTTTT.

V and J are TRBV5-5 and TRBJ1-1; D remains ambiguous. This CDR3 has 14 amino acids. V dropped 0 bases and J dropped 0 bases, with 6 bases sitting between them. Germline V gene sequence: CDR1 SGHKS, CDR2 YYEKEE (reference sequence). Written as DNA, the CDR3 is TGTGCCAGCAGCTTGGCTCGGGTGAACACTGAAGCTTTCTTT. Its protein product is CASSLARVNTEAFF.

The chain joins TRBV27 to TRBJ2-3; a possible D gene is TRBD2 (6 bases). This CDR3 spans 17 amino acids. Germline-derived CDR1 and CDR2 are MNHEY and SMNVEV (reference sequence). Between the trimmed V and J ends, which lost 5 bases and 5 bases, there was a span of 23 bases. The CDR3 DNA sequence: TGTGCCAGCAGTCCCTACCAGGCGGGACTCATTTTAGATACGCAGTATTTT. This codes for CASSPYQAGLILDTQYF.

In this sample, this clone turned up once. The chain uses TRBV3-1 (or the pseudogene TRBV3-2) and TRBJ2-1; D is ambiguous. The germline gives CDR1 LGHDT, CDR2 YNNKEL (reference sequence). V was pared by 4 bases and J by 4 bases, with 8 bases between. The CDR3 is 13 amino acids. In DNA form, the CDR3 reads TGTGCCAGCAGCCTGATTGGTTACAATGAGCAGTTCTTC. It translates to CASSLIGYNEQFF.

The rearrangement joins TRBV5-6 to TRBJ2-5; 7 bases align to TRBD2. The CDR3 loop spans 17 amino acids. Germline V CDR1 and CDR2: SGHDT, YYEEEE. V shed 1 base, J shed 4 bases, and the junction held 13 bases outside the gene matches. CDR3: CASSLLGGRGRPETQYF. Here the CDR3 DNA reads TGTGCCAGCAGCTTGTTGGGAGGGAGGGGTAGGCCAGAGACCCAGTACTTC.

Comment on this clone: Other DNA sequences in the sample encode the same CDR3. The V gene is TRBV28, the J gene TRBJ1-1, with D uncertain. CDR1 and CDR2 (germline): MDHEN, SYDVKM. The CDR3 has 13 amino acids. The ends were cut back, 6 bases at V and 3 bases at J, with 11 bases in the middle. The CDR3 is CASSLRRDTEAFF. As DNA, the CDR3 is TGTGCCAGCAGCCTTCGGAGAGACACTGAAGCTTTCTTT.

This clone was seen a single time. CDR3 nucleotide sequence: TGTGCCTGGAATCAGGGCAGTGGCAATCAGCCCCAGCATTTT. It translates to CAWNQGSGNQPQHF. V gene TRBV30 combines with J gene TRBJ1-5, with D maybe TRBD1 (5 bases). The CDR3 spans 14 residues. Trimming took off 4 bases at V and 2 bases at J, with 12 bases between the two ends. The germline V gene encodes CDR1 GTSNPN and CDR2 SVGIG (reference sequence).

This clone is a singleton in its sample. The CDR3 spells CASSPTGDGHTEAFF. DNA for the CDR3: TGCGCCAGCAGCCCGACCGGGGACGGGCACACTGAAGCTTTCTTT. The gene calls are TRBV5-1 and TRBJ1-1; tentatively, D is TRBD1 (5 bases). The CDR3 loop spans 15 amino acids. Between the trimmed V and J ends, which lost 4 bases and 3 bases, there was a span of 16 bases. CDR1 and CDR2 (germline): SGHRS, YFSETQ.

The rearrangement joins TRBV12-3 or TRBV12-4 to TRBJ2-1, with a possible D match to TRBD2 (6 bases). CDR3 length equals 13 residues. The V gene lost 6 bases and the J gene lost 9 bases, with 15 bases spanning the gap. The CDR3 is CASRLGTPPEQFF. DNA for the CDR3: TGTGCCAGCAGACTAGGGACTCCACCTGAGCAGTTCTTC.

The CDR3 is CASSGQFYSNQPQHF. The CDR3 DNA reads as TGTGCCAGCAGCGGACAGTTTTATAGCAATCAGCCCCAGCATTTT. The chain has TRBV6-2 or TRBV6-3 and TRBJ1-5, with D possibly being TRBD1 (6 bases). Germline V gene sequence: CDR1 MNHEY, CDR2 SVGEGT. V dropped 6 bases and J dropped 0 bases, with 12 bases sitting between them. The CDR3 loop spans 15 amino acids.

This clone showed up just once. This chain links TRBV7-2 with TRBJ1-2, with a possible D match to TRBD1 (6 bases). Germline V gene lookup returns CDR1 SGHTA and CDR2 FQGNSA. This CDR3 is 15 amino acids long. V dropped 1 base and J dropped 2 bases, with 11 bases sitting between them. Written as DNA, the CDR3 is TGTGCCAGCAGCTTAGGCACAGGGTGGAACTATGGCTACACCTTC. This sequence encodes CASSLGTGWNYGYTF.

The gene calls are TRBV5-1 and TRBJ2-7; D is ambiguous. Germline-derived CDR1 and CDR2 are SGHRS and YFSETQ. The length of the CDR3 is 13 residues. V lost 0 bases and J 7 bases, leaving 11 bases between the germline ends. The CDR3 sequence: CASSLAWEGEQYF. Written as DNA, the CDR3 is TGCGCCAGCAGCTTGGCCTGGGAAGGGGAGCAGTACTTC.

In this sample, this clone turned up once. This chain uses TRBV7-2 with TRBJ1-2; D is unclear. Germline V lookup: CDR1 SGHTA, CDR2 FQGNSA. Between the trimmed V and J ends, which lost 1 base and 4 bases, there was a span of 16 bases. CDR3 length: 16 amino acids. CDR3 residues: CASSLGLIDGRYGYTF. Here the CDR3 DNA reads TGTGCCAGCAGCTTAGGTCTGATAGACGGACGCTATGGCTACACCTTC.

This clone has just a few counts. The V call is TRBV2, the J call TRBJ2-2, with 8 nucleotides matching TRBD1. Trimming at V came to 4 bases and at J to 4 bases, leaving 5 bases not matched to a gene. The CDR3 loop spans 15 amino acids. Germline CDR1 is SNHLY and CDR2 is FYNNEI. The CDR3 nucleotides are TGTGCCAGCAGTGCAGGACAGGGCCTCACCGGGGAGCTGTTTTTT. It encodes CASSAGQGLTGELFF.